What follows are 19 T cell receptor beta chains derived from one specimen sequenced in a study of blood T cell repertoires in COVID-19. Data came from immunoSEQ multiplex PCR; TCRdb stores just in-frame clones and leaves some out. This table has approximately 200,000 clones, about 85% appearing once. Sequenced material: peripheral blood. The receptor source for this set is a woman aged 25 to 45 with active or convalescent COVID-19.

The chain uses TRBV19 and TRBJ2-5; 13 nucleotides line up with TRBD2. V was clipped by 3 bases and J by 5 bases; unmatched bases: 12. This CDR3 spans 18 amino acids. Germline CDR1 LNHDA, CDR2 SQIVND (reference sequence). CDR3 in DNA: TGTGCCAGTAGTATTAGAACTAGCGGGGGGGCCCCTTGGGAGACCCAGTACTTC. Protein: CASSIRTSGGAPWETQYF.

This clone was seen more than once but under ten times. This chain links TRBV19 with TRBJ2-7, with 7 positions matching TRBD1. In germline, CDR1 is LNHDA, CDR2 SQIVND (reference sequence). Trimming cost V 6 bases and J 6 bases; bases outside gene matches: 14. CDR3 length equals 15 residues. The CDR3 bases are TGTGCCAGTAGAGAGAACTTACAGGGGCGTGGCGAGCAGTACTTC. This encodes CASRENLQGRGEQYF.

This clone was detected only once. V is TRBV5-6 and J is TRBJ2-7; 9 nucleotides line up with TRBD1. CDR3 length equals 13 residues. After removal of 5 bases from V and 3 bases from J, the junction contained 3 bases not matched to a gene. CDR1 SGHDT and CDR2 YYEEEE come from the germline V gene. The CDR3 spells CASSWDRDYEQYF. DNA of the CDR3: TGTGCCAGCAGTTGGGACAGGGACTACGAGCAGTACTTC.

The V gene is TRBV28, the J gene TRBJ1-2; 8 bases are a match to TRBD1. V gave up 6 bases and J gave up 4 bases; unmatched junction bases: 7. Germline lookup yields CDR1 MDHEN and CDR2 SYDVKM. The CDR3 loop spans 14 amino acids. The DNA for the CDR3 is TGTGCCAGCAGGCAGACAGGGGAAATCTATGGCTACACCTTC. Protein: CASRQTGEIYGYTF.

About this clone: The sample holds other DNA sequences that translate to the same CDR3. The rearrangement links TRBV2 to TRBJ1-1; tentatively, D is TRBD1 (5 bases). This CDR3 is built from 14 residues. The germline V and J ends were trimmed by 6 bases and 0 bases, with 11 bases remaining between them. Per germline, CDR1 SNHLY and CDR2 FYNNEI. CDR3 nucleotide sequence: TGTGCCAGCAGCCCGACAGTGATGAACACTGAAGCTTTCTTT. Protein: CASSPTVMNTEAFF. Filled out from reference TRBV2 and TRBJ1-1, the complete variable domain reads EPEVTQTPSHQVTQMGQEVILRCVPISNHLYFYWYRQILGQKVEFLVSFYNNEISEKSEIFDDQFSVERPDGSNFTLKIRSTKLEDSAMYFCASSPTVMNTEAFFGQGTRLTVV.

This chain joins TRBV19 and TRBJ2-1; 7 nucleotides agree with TRBD1. V dropped 6 bases and J dropped 0; count of bases not matched to a gene: 8. This CDR3 is 16 amino acids long. Germline lookup yields CDR1 LNHDA and CDR2 SQIVND (reference sequence). CDR3 in amino acids: CASSPTGKSSYNEQFF. CDR3 coding DNA: TGTGCCAGTAGCCCGACAGGGAAAAGCTCCTACAATGAGCAGTTCTTC.

The V gene is TRBV7-2, the J gene TRBJ2-5; weak D call: TRBD2 (6 bases). The germline gives CDR1 SGHTA, CDR2 FQGNSA. The CDR3 consists of 13 residues. V was cut by 3 bases and J by 7 bases, with 12 bases left in between. The CDR3 region is CASSFPGSGTQYF. CDR3 nucleotides: TGTGCCAGCAGCTTCCCCGGGAGCGGGACCCAGTACTTC.

This sequence joins TRBV2 and TRBJ2-7; D might be TRBD1 (5 bases). The germline gives CDR1 SNHLY, CDR2 FYNNEI. CDR3 length: 13 amino acids. The V and J ends lost 3 bases and 6 bases respectively, with 12 bases between them. CDR3 protein: CASSESRDFEQYF. In DNA form, the CDR3 reads TGTGCCAGCAGTGAGTCCAGGGATTTCGAGCAGTACTTC.

This chain uses TRBV13 with TRBJ1-2; 8 nucleotides agree with TRBD1. J was trimmed by 7 bases and V by 6 bases; bases with no gene match: 19. This CDR3 has 17 amino acids. CDR1 and CDR2 (germline): PRHDT, FYEKMQ (reference sequence). For the CDR3, the DNA is TGTGCCAGCAGTACCCGGGACCTGCATTCAGGGGGCATTGGCTACACCTTC. Encoded protein: CASSTRDLHSGGIGYTF.

The chain uses TRBV20-1 and TRBJ1-4; no reliable D call. Trimming stripped 1 base from V and 12 bases from J, with 9 bases between. Looked up from germline, CDR1 is DFQATT and CDR2 is SNEGSKA (reference sequence). The CDR3 contains 11 residues. CDR3 DNA sequence: TGCAGTGCTAGAGGCCGACTACAACTGTTTTTT. It yields the protein CSARGRLQLFF.

The chain carries TRBV6-6 and TRBJ1-4, with D perhaps matching TRBD1 (6 bases). V lost 2 bases and J lost 7, with 8 bases in between. Germline V lookup: CDR1 MNHNY, CDR2 SVGAGI (reference sequence). The CDR3 is 13 amino acids. Written as DNA, the CDR3 is TGTGCCAGCAGTTACAGGGGGGGTGAAAAACTGTTTTTT. This encodes CASSYRGGEKLFF.

The V call is TRBV2, the J call TRBJ2-3; 8 bases are shared with TRBD2. V dropped 0 bases and J dropped 11; count of bases not matched to a gene: 16. Germline CDR1 SNHLY, CDR2 FYNNEI. CDR3 length: 17 amino acids. The CDR3 loop is CASSEAQRASGRFVQYF. The CDR3, as DNA: TGTGCCAGCAGTGAAGCGCAGCGGGCTAGCGGGCGGTTTGTGCAGTATTTT.

V is TRBV13 and J is TRBJ2-2; D possibly corresponds to TRBD1 (5 bases). Germline V gives CDR1 PRHDT, CDR2 FYEKMQ (reference sequence). V lost 0 bases to trimming and J lost 7 bases, with 9 bases between them. The CDR3 spans 14 residues. The CDR3 is CASSLGQGVGELFF. In nucleotides, the CDR3 is TGTGCCAGCAGCTTAGGACAAGGGGTCGGGGAGCTGTTTTTT.

The CDR3 DNA sequence: TGTGCCAGCAGCCAGGACGGACAGATGAACACTGAAGCTTTCTTT. This gives the protein CASSQDGQMNTEAFF. The V call is TRBV4-2, the J call TRBJ1-1, with D possibly matching TRBD1 (6 bases). V lost 3 bases to trimming and J lost 0 bases, with 11 bases between them. Germline V gene data show CDR1 as LGHNA and CDR2 as YNFKEQ. The CDR3 extends over 15 amino acids.

This clone was found a few times. The rearrangement uses TRBV9 and TRBJ1-2, with D possibly matching TRBD1 (5 bases). This CDR3 spans 16 amino acids. Trimming took off 3 bases at V and 3 bases at J, with 18 bases between the two ends. Per the germline V gene, CDR1 is SGDLS and CDR2 is YYNGEE. In DNA form, the CDR3 reads TGTGCCAGCAGCGGCTCCATTTTGGACACTCACTATGGCTACACCTTC. It encodes CASSGSILDTHYGYTF.

The gene calls are TRBV19 and TRBJ2-5, with D perhaps TRBD1 (5 bases). V was trimmed by 10 bases and J by 1 base, leaving 7 bases between them. This CDR3 spans 11 amino acids. Germline CDR1 is LNHDA and CDR2 is SQIVND (reference sequence). CDR3 in DNA: TGTGCCACAGGGTTCCAAGAGACCCAGTACTTC. It encodes CATGFQETQYF.

This clone was observed a few times. The chain combines TRBV19 with TRBJ1-1, with 8 bases that match TRBD1. The CDR3 consists of 17 residues. J lost 5 bases, V lost 3 bases, and 14 bases had no gene match. Germline loops: CDR1 LNHDA, CDR2 SQIVND (reference sequence). CDR3 sequence (DNA): TGTGCCAGTAGTATGATAGGCTCAGGGGGCGGAAGGACTGAAGCTTTCTTT. Protein sequence: CASSMIGSGGGRTEAFF.

This rearrangement joins TRBV6-4 to TRBJ2-3, with 7 positions matching TRBD1. The CDR3 length is 17 residues. The trim removed 0 bases at V and 6 bases at J, leaving 12 bases unmatched. The germline gives CDR1 MRHNA, CDR2 SNTAGT. The CDR3 bases are TGTGCCAGCAGTGACTCTTCGACAGGGCCACTGTCGGATACGCAGTATTTT. It specifies CASSDSSTGPLSDTQYF.

Turning to this clone: The sample contains more than one DNA sequence encoding this CDR3. This sequence joins TRBV24-1 and TRBJ2-1; D not certain. Germline V lookup: CDR1 KGHDR, CDR2 SFDVKD. The CDR3 is made up of 12 amino acids. The V and J ends lost 5 bases and 4 bases respectively, with 5 bases between them. This CDR3 reads CATSGGYNEQFF. The DNA of the CDR3 is TGTGCCACCAGTGGCGGTTACAATGAGCAGTTCTTC.